This T cell receptor (beta chain) comes out of a study of T cells in Graves' hyperthyroidism and ophthalmopathy. Trimming took off 0 bases at V and 4 bases at J, with 15 bases between the two ends. Germline V gene sequence: CDR1 DFQATT, CDR2 SNEGSKA (reference sequence). The CDR3 is 15 residues long. Study findings and constraints: The model's output predicted ophthalmopathy at a median of 6.5 months prior to onset.

On this clonotype: Its antigen is currently unknown.

The CDR3 regions of TCR beta were amplified from RNA transcripts. The HTBI set primed first-round TCR CDR3 RT-PCR. In TCRdb, the multiplex PCR reads were re-called with MiXCR into one record per CDR3 protein. The repertoire holds roughly 840,000 distinct CDR3 sequences, more than 30% seen once, with 8.9% in the top ten. This TCR came from a young man with Graves' hyperthyroidism. Sequencing was carried out using blood. V gene TRBV20-1 combines with J gene TRBJ2-5, with D perhaps matching TRBD2 (7 bases). This chain's CDR3 is CSARDLRGGAETQYF. Written as DNA, the CDR3 is TGCAGTGCTAGAGATCTTAGGGGGGGCGCAGAGACCCAGTACTTC.